One sample yielded the 13 T cell receptor beta chains listed below, sequenced in a study of OX40 agonist ivuxolimab in advanced cancers. Only in-frame clones appear in the TCRdb table, and some are missing; sequencing was by immunoSEQ multiplex PCR. The sample has about 99,000 clones, 95% to 96% seen once; the top ten hold 2% to 2.5%. The specimen comprised CD4+ or CD8+ T cells sorted from blood, sampled in a trial of the OX40 agonist ivuxolimab. The source of these receptors is an adult with an advanced solid tumor such as melanoma, head and neck, liver or kidney cancer.

On this clone: A read error may account for a junction end that differs from germline. This chain connects TRBV13 to TRBJ1-2; 8 bases match TRBD1. Germline assignment: CDR1 PRHDT and CDR2 FYEKMQ (reference sequence). This CDR3 comprises 13 residues. The CDR3 sequence: CASSLGQGDGYTF. The CDR3 DNA sequence: TGTGCCAGCAGCCTAGGACAGGGAGATGGCTACACCTTC.

This clone came up once. The gene calls are TRBV7-8 and TRBJ2-7; D unresolved. V was clipped by 1 base and J by 2 bases, with 9 bases between them. This CDR3 is built from 14 residues. Germline loops: CDR1 SGHVS, CDR2 FQNEAQ. CDR3 coding DNA: TGTGCCAGCAGCTTAGTATCTAAAACCTACGAGCAGTACTTC. Its protein product is CASSLVSKTYEQYF.

This sequence joins TRBV7-8 and TRBJ1-3, with D possibly being TRBD1 (5 bases). The CDR3 has 14 residues. The germline V gene encodes CDR1 SGHVS and CDR2 FQNEAQ. Between the trimmed V and J ends, which lost 5 bases and 7 bases, there was a span of 15 bases. The CDR3 loop is CASSQHGGDNTIYF. CDR3 sequence (DNA): TGTGCCAGCAGCCAACATGGAGGGGACAACACCATATATTTT.

The gene calls are TRBV27 and TRBJ2-1, with 7 bases matching TRBD2. Germline trimming cut 6 bases from V and 8 bases from J; bases unmatched to any gene: 10. The CDR3 sequence is 14 residues long. The V gene's germline CDR1 is MNHEY and CDR2 SMNVEV (reference sequence). The CDR3 bases are TGTGCCAGCAGCTTTCTTAGCGGGTTGTATGAGCAGTTCTTC. Its protein product is CASSFLSGLYEQFF.

V gene TRBV5-5 combines with J gene TRBJ2-7; 9 bases are shared with TRBD1. The CDR3 sequence is 15 residues long. Trimming removed 0 bases from V and 4 bases from J; junction bases left unmatched: 5. Germline CDR1 and CDR2: SGHKS and YYEKEE (reference sequence). In DNA form, the CDR3 reads TGTGCCAGCAGCTTGGTAGGACAGGGGTTGTACGAGCAGTACTTC. Amino acid sequence: CASSLVGQGLYEQYF.

The V gene is TRBV18, the J gene TRBJ2-5, with a possible D match to TRBD1 (6 bases). Trimming stripped 1 base from V and 1 base from J, with 16 bases between. CDR3 length: 17 amino acids. Germline V CDR1 and CDR2: KGHSH, LQKENI. CDR3 in amino acids: CASSPRITGISQETQYF. The CDR3 region has the DNA TGTGCCAGCTCACCACGAATCACAGGGATTTCCCAAGAGACCCAGTACTTC.

V gene TRBV14 combines with J gene TRBJ2-7; possibly TRBD1 for D (5 bases). Per germline, CDR1 SGHDN and CDR2 FVKESK. The CDR3 length is 14 residues. Deletions cut 3 bases from V and 2 bases from J, with 11 bases between. For the CDR3, the DNA is TGTGCCAGCAGCCACCAGGGTGGCCCCTACGAGCAGTACTTC. Translation: CASSHQGGPYEQYF.

The genes are TRBV20-1 and TRBJ2-1, with a tentative D call TRBD1 (6 bases). Germline CDR1 and CDR2: DFQATT and SNEGSKA (reference sequence). Between the trimmed V and J ends, which lost 4 bases and 10 bases, there was a span of 11 bases. There are 11 residues in the CDR3. DNA of the CDR3: TGCAGTGCTACTACAGGGAACGAGCAGTTCTTC. The encoded protein is CSATTGNEQFF.

The rearrangement uses TRBV9 and TRBJ2-3; D might be TRBD2 (6 bases). The CDR3 is 15 residues long. Deletions cut 2 bases from V and 1 base from J, with 11 bases between. Germline CDR1 and CDR2: SGDLS and YYNGEE. The CDR3: CASSVQGGGTDTQYF. CDR3 coding DNA: TGTGCCAGCAGCGTTCAGGGAGGTGGCACAGATACGCAGTATTTT.

The rearrangement uses TRBV23-1 and TRBJ2-4; D may match TRBD1 or TRBD2 (5 bases each). TRBV23-1 qualifies as an ORF whose function is uncertain. The CDR3 has 18 amino acids. V shed 1 base and J shed 2 bases, with 18 bases lying between them. The CDR3 protein is CASSQWDPRAVTKNIQYF. CDR3 coding DNA: TGCGCCAGCAGTCAATGGGACCCCCGAGCGGTTACCAAAAACATTCAGTACTTC.

A remark on this clone: Other DNA sequences in the same sample also yield this CDR3. V and J are TRBV6-6 and TRBJ2-7; D uncertain. This CDR3 contains 11 residues. Germline assignment: CDR1 MNHNY and CDR2 SVGAGI (reference sequence). Trimming cost V 0 bases and J 7 bases, with 4 bases left between them. The CDR3 DNA reads as TGTGCCAGCAGTTACTCGGGTGAGCAGTACTTC. This sequence encodes CASSYSGEQYF.

J is TRBJ2-1 and V is TRBV27; possible D gene TRBD1, 6 bases. Germline CDR1 MNHEY, CDR2 SMNVEV (reference sequence). The CDR3 is 16 amino acids. V shed 5 bases and J shed 5 bases, with 19 bases lying between them. The CDR3 loop is CASSKPGRRTDNEQFF. In DNA, the CDR3 is TGTGCCAGCAGTAAACCGGGACGGAGGACAGACAATGAGCAGTTCTTC.

Here the CDR3 reads CASSEESVVYEQYF. In nucleotides, the CDR3 is TGTGCCAGCAGTGAGGAATCGGTTGTCTACGAGCAGTACTTC. J is TRBJ2-7 and V is TRBV6-1; D is unresolved. Trimming cost V 3 bases and J 3 bases, with 12 bases left between them. Looked up from germline, CDR1 is MNHNS and CDR2 is SASEGT. The CDR3 runs 14 residues.